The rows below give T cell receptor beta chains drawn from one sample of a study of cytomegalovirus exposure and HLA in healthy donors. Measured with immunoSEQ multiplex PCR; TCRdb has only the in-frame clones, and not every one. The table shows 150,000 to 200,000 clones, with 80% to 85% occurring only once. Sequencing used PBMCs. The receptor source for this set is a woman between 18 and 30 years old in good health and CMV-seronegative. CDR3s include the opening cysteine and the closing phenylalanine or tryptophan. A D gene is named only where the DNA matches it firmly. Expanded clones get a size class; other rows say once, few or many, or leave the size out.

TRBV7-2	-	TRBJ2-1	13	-	TGTGCCAGCAGAATAACGGGGAGAAATGAGCAGTTCTTC	CASRITGRNEQFF
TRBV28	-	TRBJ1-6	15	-	TGTGCCAGCAGTTTAGCGGTCGAGGGAAATTCACCCCTCCACTTT	CASSLAVEGNSPLHF
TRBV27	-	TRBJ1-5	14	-	TGTGCCAGCAGGTGGGAGGTAGGGAATCAGCCCCAGCATTTT	CASRWEVGNQPQHF
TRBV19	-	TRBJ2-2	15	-	TGTGCCAGTAGAATGACAGGCGTTCTTTCCGGGGAGCTGTTTTTT	CASRMTGVLSGELFF
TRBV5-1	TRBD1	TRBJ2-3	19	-	TGCGCCAGCAGCTTGAATCTTAGGATTACAGGGGTCGGGACAGATACGCAGTATTTT	CASSLNLRITGVGTDTQYF
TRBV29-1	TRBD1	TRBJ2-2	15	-	TGCAGCGCCCAGGCCGGGACAGACATCACCGGGGAGCTGTTTTTT	CSAQAGTDITGELFF
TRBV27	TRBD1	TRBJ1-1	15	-	TGTGCCAGCAGTTGGGACAGTCGAGCCGACACTGAAGCTTTCTTT	CASSWDSRADTEAFF
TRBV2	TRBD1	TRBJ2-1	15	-	TGTGCCAGCAGCCTGCTACAGGGGTCGTGGAATGAGCAGTTCTTC	CASSLLQGSWNEQFF
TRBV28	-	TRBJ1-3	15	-	TGTGCCAGCAGTTTAACCGGGTTCTCTGGAAACACCATATATTTT	CASSLTGFSGNTIYF
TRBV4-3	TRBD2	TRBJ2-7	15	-	TGCGCCAGCAGCCAAGGACTAGCGGAAAACTACGAGCAGTACTTC	CASSQGLAENYEQYF
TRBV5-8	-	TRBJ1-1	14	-	TGTGCCAGCAGCCTCGAACCAGGGGAAGTGGAAGCTTTCTTT	CASSLEPGEVEAFF
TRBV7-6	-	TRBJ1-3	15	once	TGTGCCAGCAGCCGACAGTCCGTCTCTGGAAACACCATATATTTT	CASSRQSVSGNTIYF
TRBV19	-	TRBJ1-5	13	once	TGTGCCAGTAGTATAACGCTGCGGCAGCCCCAGCATTTT	CASSITLRQPQHF
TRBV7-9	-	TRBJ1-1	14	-	TGTGCCAGCAGCACAATTGGGGCCGAAACTGAAGCTTTCTTT	CASSTIGAETEAFF
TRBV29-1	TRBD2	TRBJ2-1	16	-	TGCAGCGTTGAGCCCCGACTAGCGGGAGCGTTCAATGAGCAGTTCTTC	CSVEPRLAGAFNEQFF
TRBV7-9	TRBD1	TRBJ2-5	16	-	TGTGCCAGCAGCACCCGCCAGGGGGCGGTATGGGAGACCCAGTACTTC	CASSTRQGAVWETQYF